One and the same sample provided the 2 T cell receptor beta chains below, sequenced in a study of glioma-infiltrating T cells. Amplification of TCR alpha and beta CDR3 regions from RNA used iRepertoire nested multiplex PCR. TCRdb processed the multiplex PCR reads anew with MiXCR; each CDR3 protein has one entry. Of a few hundred thousand distinct CDR3 sequences in the sample, 41% are singletons; the top ten hold about 12%. Sample: glioma tissue, nonneoplastic brain tissue, or PBMCs (not recorded which). The receptors derive from a human donor with low-grade glioma or glioblastoma, undergoing nonglioma brain surgery, or in good health (not recorded which).

This clonotype occurred a few times. The V gene is TRBV6-2 or TRBV6-3, the J gene TRBJ2-7; either TRBD1 or TRBD2 may fit D (6 bases each). Germline assignment: CDR1 MNHEY and CDR2 SVGEGT. This CDR3 region has 13 residues. Trimming took 7 bases from V and 5 from J, leaving 15 bases between them. The CDR3 sequence: CASTWGARNEQYF. CDR3 coding DNA: TGTGCCAGCACATGGGGGGCAAGGAACGAGCAGTACTTC.

With regard to this clonotype: A much larger clone differs from this one at a single base, so this may be a read error. The CDR3 loop reads CASIGGHSEQFF. The CDR3 coding sequence is TGTGCCAGCATAGGAGGCCACAGTGAGCAGTTCTTC. The chain couples TRBV28 to TRBJ2-1, with a possible D match to TRBD2 (5 bases). Germline-derived CDR1 and CDR2 are MDHEN and SYDVKM. The CDR3 is 12 amino acids. The V end was cut by 7 bases, the J end by 9 bases, with 13 bases between.